One sample yielded the 15 T cell receptor beta chains listed below, sequenced in a study of cytomegalovirus exposure and HLA in healthy donors. The primer mix had 60 Vbeta and 13 Jbeta primers. Data came from immunoSEQ multiplex PCR; TCRdb stores just in-frame clones and leaves some out. This table has around 150,000 clones, 60% to 80% appearing once. Specimen: PBMCs. The origin of the receptors is a man between 25 and 39 years old in good health and CMV-seropositive.

V and J are TRBV5-1 and TRBJ2-5; the D is unclear. V lost 4 bases to trimming and J lost 1 base, with 8 bases between them. The CDR3 covers 13 residues. Germline CDR1 is SGHRS and CDR2 is YFSETQ. CDR3 region: CASSLSGQETQYF. CDR3 bases: TGCGCCAGCAGCCTATCGGGCCAAGAGACCCAGTACTTC. Complete variable domain (other parts from reference TRBV5-1 and TRBJ2-5): KAGVTQTPRYLIKTRGQQVTLSCSPISGHRSVSWYQQTPGQGLQFLFEYFSETQRNKGNFPGRFSGRQFSNSRSEMNVSTLELGDSALYLCASSLSGQETQYFGPGTRLLVL.

The chain links TRBV6-6 to TRBJ2-1; D uncertain. The V end was cut by 7 bases, the J end by 4 bases, with 8 bases between. The CDR3 totals 12 residues. The germline V gene encodes CDR1 MNHNY and CDR2 SVGAGI (reference sequence). The CDR3 loop is CASNSGYNEQFF. CDR3 DNA: TGTGCCAGCAATTCCGGTTACAATGAGCAGTTCTTC.

The table lists this clone with a count of one. The chain couples TRBV5-6 to TRBJ1-1; D uncertain. Germline V lookup: CDR1 SGHDT, CDR2 YYEEEE. With 5 bases removed from V and 2 bases from J, the gap between germline ends came to 4 bases. The CDR3 runs to 11 residues. The DNA of the CDR3 is TGTGCCAGCAGGAGAAACACTGAAGCTTTCTTT. It encodes CASRRNTEAFF.

This chain uses TRBV7-7 with TRBJ2-5; the match to TRBD2 covers 7 bases. Germline CDR1 reads SSHAT; CDR2 reads FNYEAQ (reference sequence). After removal of 3 bases from V and 2 bases from J, the junction contained 9 bases not matched to a gene. There are 16 residues in the CDR3. The chain's CDR3 is CASSLGGSLGQETQYF. CDR3 nucleotide sequence: TGTGCCAGCAGCTTGGGGGGGAGTCTTGGACAAGAGACCCAGTACTTC.

This clone was counted a single time. The rearrangement links TRBV19 to TRBJ1-1, with TRBD1 identical over 11 bases. The CDR3 extends over 15 amino acids. Germline CDR1 reads LNHDA; CDR2 reads SQIVND (reference sequence). V was clipped by 3 bases and J by 2 bases; unmatched bases: 2. The CDR3 protein is CASSMGQGGNTEAFF. The CDR3, as DNA: TGTGCCAGTAGTATGGGACAGGGGGGTAACACTGAAGCTTTCTTT.

Remarks on this clone: One junction end does not reproduce the germline sequence, and a read error may be involved. The V gene is TRBV27, the J gene TRBJ1-4; D remains ambiguous. This CDR3 region has 15 residues. Germline-derived CDR1 and CDR2 are MNHEY and SMNVEV (reference sequence). CDR3 residues: CASSLSGGSGEKLFF. The CDR3 region has the DNA TGTGCCAGCAGTCTATCGGGAGGGAGCGGCGAAAAACTGTTTTTT.

This clone showed up just a few times. Within the sample, other DNA sequences also encode this same CDR3. This chain joins TRBV4-1 and TRBJ2-7, with a weak D call TRBD2 (6 bases). Germline CDR1 and CDR2: MGHRA and YSYEKL. Trimming removed 0 bases at V and 2 bases at J, with 8 bases between. CDR3 size: 14 residues. The CDR3 reads CASSQDAGTYEQYF. The CDR3 bases are TGCGCCAGCAGCCAAGATGCGGGGACCTACGAGCAGTACTTC.

The J gene is TRBJ2-5, the V gene TRBV30; 7 bases map to TRBD1. This CDR3 is 14 amino acids long. The V gene end was trimmed by 2 bases and the J gene end by 1 base; junction bases not matched to a gene: 4. Looked up from germline, CDR1 is GTSNPN and CDR2 is SVGIG (reference sequence). The CDR3 here is CAWSPQGFQETQYF. CDR3 nucleotides: TGTGCCTGGAGTCCACAGGGGTTCCAAGAGACCCAGTACTTC.

The chain combines TRBV7-6 with TRBJ2-2; the D is unclear. CDR3 length equals 16 residues. Germline V gene lookup returns CDR1 SGHVS and CDR2 FNYEAQ. Trimming left V 2 bases short and J 2 bases short, with 12 bases between. The CDR3 DNA reads TGTGCCAGCAGCTTATACGCGAACCGAAACACCGGGGAGCTGTTTTTT. It translates to CASSLYANRNTGELFF.

The V call is TRBV6-5, the J call TRBJ2-7; 7 nucleotides match TRBD2. V lost 0 bases, J lost 3 bases, and 8 bases stayed unmatched. The CDR3 is made up of 16 amino acids. Germline CDR1 is MNHEY and CDR2 is SVGAGI. CDR3 sequence: CASSYSTSRPFYEQYF. As DNA, the CDR3 is TGTGCCAGCAGTTACTCGACTAGCCGGCCCTTCTACGAGCAGTACTTC.

The chain links TRBV30 to TRBJ2-7; possible D gene TRBD2, 6 bases. V was shortened by 0 bases and J by 2 bases, with 11 bases between the two germline ends. The CDR3 length is 14 residues. The germline V gene encodes CDR1 GTSNPN and CDR2 SVGIG (reference sequence). CDR3 protein: CAWSVSGGTYEQYF. The CDR3 coding sequence is TGTGCCTGGAGTGTTTCCGGCGGGACCTACGAGCAGTACTTC.

The V and J genes are TRBV14 and TRBJ2-6, with D uncertain. Between the trimmed V and J ends, which lost 0 bases and 2 bases, there was a span of 8 bases. The CDR3 loop spans 16 amino acids. CDR1 SGHDN and CDR2 FVKESK come from the germline V gene. CDR3 in DNA: TGTGCCAGCAGCCAAGATCTGAGGACTGGGGCCAACGTCCTGACTTTC. As protein: CASSQDLRTGANVLTF.

This clone came up a few times. This chain links TRBV30 with TRBJ2-3, with a tentative D call TRBD1 (6 bases). V was shortened by 0 bases and J by 0 bases, with 7 bases between the two germline ends. Germline V lookup: CDR1 GTSNPN, CDR2 SVGIG (reference sequence). This CDR3 has 14 amino acids. The CDR3 nucleotides read TGTGCCTGGAGTGTACAGGGAAGCACAGATACGCAGTATTTT. It specifies CAWSVQGSTDTQYF.

This rearrangement joins TRBV6-1 to TRBJ2-3, with TRBD2 identical over 7 bases. The CDR3 loop spans 14 amino acids. Germline V lookup: CDR1 MNHNS, CDR2 SASEGT. J was trimmed by 0 bases and V by 5 bases; bases with no gene match: 2. DNA of the CDR3: TGTGCCAGCAGTAGCGGGGCTAGCACAGATACGCAGTATTTT. Translated: CASSSGASTDTQYF.

The V gene is TRBV5-4, the J gene TRBJ2-7; 7 bases agree with TRBD2. The germline V gene has CDR1 SGHNT and CDR2 YYREEE (reference sequence). CDR3 length: 13 amino acids. The ends lost 3 bases at V and 3 bases at J; junction bases unmatched: 3. The CDR3 nucleotides read TGTGCCAGCAGCTGGGGAGGGGACTACGAGCAGTACTTC. Its translation: CASSWGGDYEQYF.